The 13 T cell receptor beta chains below were found in one sample sequenced in a study of CD8 T cells in ankylosing spondylitis (dated by TCRdb to 2016 to 2017). Library construction relied on 5' RACE. Sequencing was carried out with an Illumina HiSeq 2500. TCRdb took the public reads, trimmed them with fastp at Q25, ran MiXCR for clone calling and kept in-frame beta chains. Identical CDR3 proteins give one entry, which carries the most common genes and DNA. The table for this sample lists about 240,000 distinct CDR3 sequences; around 9.1% of them were counted only once. About 6.5% of the sample comes from the top ten. Sequenced: blood, either unsorted or a sorted T cell fraction (not recorded which). All receptors come from a male donor with ankylosing spondylitis or in good health (not recorded which).

This clonotype has at least ten counts. The chain carries TRBV4-3 and TRBJ1-2, with D possibly being TRBD1 (5 bases). Germline V CDR1 and CDR2: LGHNA, YSLEER. The CDR3 totals 14 residues. Between the trimmed V and J ends, which lost 4 bases and 8 bases, there was a span of 17 bases. The CDR3 spells CASSPVDTNGGYTF. CDR3 sequence (DNA): TGCGCCAGCAGCCCCGTGGACACCAACGGGGGCTACACCTTC.

This clonotype was detected a few times. J is TRBJ1-6 and V is TRBV2, with 10 bases identical to TRBD1. Germline V gene data show CDR1 as SNHLY and CDR2 as FYNNEI. Trimming at V came to 6 bases and at J to 9 bases, leaving 8 bases not matched to a gene. CDR3 size: 15 residues. For the CDR3, the DNA is TGTGCCAGCAGCCAGTTGGACAGGGGGGGTTCACCCCTCCACTTT. Amino acid sequence: CASSQLDRGGSPLHF.

In this sample, this clonotype turned up a few times. The V gene is TRBV7-2, the J gene TRBJ1-2; D remains ambiguous. Germline CDR1 and CDR2: SGHTA and FQGNSA. This CDR3 region has 13 residues. V gave up 7 bases and J gave up 5 bases, with 14 bases separating them. CDR3 residues: CASTQREPYGYTF. The CDR3 DNA sequence: TGTGCCAGCACACAAAGGGAACCTTATGGCTACACCTTC.

This clonotype was seen many times. This sequence joins TRBV6-2 or TRBV6-3 and TRBJ1-2; no clear D gene. The CDR3 extends over 12 amino acids. V lost 3 bases, J lost 7 bases, and 9 bases lay in between. CDR1 is MNHEY and CDR2 is SVGEGT in the germline V gene. The CDR3 spells CASSYQGTGYTF. Here the CDR3 DNA reads TGTGCCAGCAGTTATCAAGGTACTGGCTACACCTTC.

Note on this clonotype: A much larger clone lies a single base off, so this may be a read error. The J gene is TRBJ2-1, the V gene TRBV11-2; D is perhaps TRBD2 (5 bases). The CDR3 totals 14 residues. V lost 0 bases, J lost 12 bases, and 15 bases lay in between. The germline V gene has CDR1 SGHAT and CDR2 FQNNGV. The CDR3 nucleotides read TGTGCCAGCAGCTTAGACCCTAGCCGGAGACCGCAGTTCTTC. This gives the protein CASSLDPSRRPQFF.

Concerning this clonotype itself: A much larger clone differs from this one at a single base, so this may be a read error. The J gene is TRBJ2-3, the V gene TRBV12-3 or TRBV12-4; D possibly corresponds to TRBD2 (5 bases). Trimming removed 7 bases from V and 0 bases from J, with 11 bases in between. This CDR3 contains 14 residues. CDR3 residues: CASTQGSSTDTQYF. CDR3 coding DNA: TGTGCCAGCACTCAAGGGAGTAGCACAGATACGCAGTATTTT.

This clonotype has at least ten counts. The chain carries TRBV2 and TRBJ2-4; 7 bases fit TRBD1. The ends lost 8 bases at V and 0 bases at J; junction bases unmatched: 10. Per germline, CDR1 SNHLY and CDR2 FYNNEI. The CDR3 spans 16 residues. CDR3 DNA: TGTGCCAGCGGGGATGAGGGGGCGAGAGCCAAAAACATTCAGTACTTC. Amino acids: CASGDEGARAKNIQYF. The whole variable domain, filled in from reference TRBV2 and TRBJ2-4, reads EPEVTQTPSHQVTQMGQEVILRCVPISNHLYFYWYRQILGQKVEFLVSFYNNEISEKSEIFDDQFSVERPDGSNFTLKIRSTKLEDSAMYFCASGDEGARAKNIQYFGAGTRLSVL.

This clonotype was counted many times. The chain uses TRBV12-3 or TRBV12-4 and TRBJ1-2; 7 positions agree with TRBD1. Trimming removed 5 bases from V and 2 bases from J; junction bases left unmatched: 8. The CDR3 consists of 15 residues. The CDR3 protein is CASSRGLTGNYGYTF. CDR3 DNA sequence: TGTGCCAGCAGTCGGGGCTTGACAGGGAACTATGGCTACACCTTC.

This clonotype was seen a handful of times. This rearrangement joins TRBV6-6 to TRBJ2-1; D is ambiguous. This CDR3 has 13 amino acids. V was clipped by 4 bases and J by 7 bases, with 11 bases between them. Germline CDR1 and CDR2: MNHNY and SVGAGI (reference sequence). The CDR3 bases are TGTGCCAGCAGTTCGAGGACCGGGAATGAGCAGTTCTTC. It is translated as CASSSRTGNEQFF.

Ten or more counts support this clonotype. The rearrangement joins TRBV7-3 to TRBJ2-2, with D unclear. Germline V gene data show CDR1 as SGHTA and CDR2 as FQGTGA. Trimming pared 3 bases from V and 0 bases from J, leaving 5 bases between. The CDR3 covers 14 residues. In DNA form, the CDR3 reads TGTGCCAGCAGCTTTGTGACGAACACCGGGGAGCTGTTTTTT. As protein: CASSFVTNTGELFF.

This clonotype was observed at least ten times. The J gene is TRBJ1-2, the V gene TRBV6-1; D possibly corresponds to TRBD1 (6 bases). This CDR3 region has 16 residues. V lost 6 bases and J lost 0, with 17 bases in between. The germline gives CDR1 MNHNS, CDR2 SASEGT. CDR3 amino acids: CASRQGQSLANYGYTF. Written as DNA, the CDR3 is TGTGCCAGCAGACAAGGACAGTCGTTAGCTAACTATGGCTACACCTTC.

This clonotype appeared many times. The chain employs TRBV5-1 and TRBJ2-3; 11 bases match TRBD2. The CDR3 runs 17 residues. In germline, CDR1 is SGHRS, CDR2 YFSETQ. Trimming removed 1 base from V and 0 bases from J; junction bases left unmatched: 4. The CDR3 DNA is TGCGCCAGCAGCTTGACTAGCGGGGGCCCTAGCACAGATACGCAGTATTTT. It yields the protein CASSLTSGGPSTDTQYF.

This clonotype was recorded at least ten times. The chain carries TRBV7-2 and TRBJ2-5; possibly TRBD2 for D (6 bases). The CDR3 contains 16 residues. Trimming removed 2 bases at V and 0 bases at J, with 13 bases between. CDR1 is SGHTA, CDR2 FQGNSA, per germline. The chain's CDR3 is CASSLNPSGYQETQYF. Written as DNA, the CDR3 is TGTGCCAGCAGCTTAAATCCCAGCGGGTACCAAGAGACCCAGTACTTC.